These T cell receptor beta chains were read from a single sample in a study of CD8 T cells in Susac syndrome. TCRdb recomputed calls from the immunoSEQ multiplex PCR reads with MiXCR, one row per CDR3 protein. This sample yields over 150,000 distinct CDR3 sequences, of which 85% to 95% are seen a single time; around 0.094% belongs to the top ten. Input material: CD4+ T cells from PBMCs. The receptor set was obtained from a human donor with Susac syndrome. Both conserved end residues are part of each CDR3.

J	V	CDR3
TRBJ2-1	TRBV7-8	CASSLAVAGVGEQFF
TRBJ2-1	TRBV7-9	CASTYLGDRGIYNEQFF
TRBJ2-2	TRBV12-3/TRBV12-4	CASSSLLAGAVTGELFF
TRBJ1-2	TRBV20-1	CSARDGPNYGYTF
TRBJ2-3	TRBV7-9	CASSRKTSSLGPSTDTQYF
TRBJ2-7	TRBV18	CASSPRTGAHEQYF
TRBJ2-7	TRBV21-1	CASSKDHRKEWYF
TRBJ1-5	TRBV30	CAWSGGTEDQPQHF
TRBJ2-7	TRBV6-5	CASSYALPGRGYEQYF
TRBJ2-7	TRBV4-2	CASSLGLAGDYEQYF
TRBJ1-5	TRBV6-1	CASSENRNQPQHF
TRBJ2-3	TRBV6-5	CAAQREADTDTQYF
TRBJ1-2	TRBV4-1	CASSSESGAGYTF
TRBJ2-5	TRBV29-1	CSVEIATGTKETQYF
TRBJ1-5	TRBV7-9	CASSLALDGRGSNQPQHF
TRBJ2-3	TRBV20-1	CSASGGRDRGQDTQYF
TRBJ1-5	TRBV27	CASTRTANSNQPQHF
TRBJ2-4	TRBV3-1	CASSLGTGWQYF
TRBJ2-5	TRBV30	CAWSVSGVQETQYF
TRBJ1-3	TRBV30	CAWSSTGSSGNTIYF
TRBJ1-1	TRBV4-3	CASSQEMGPQAFF
TRBJ2-1	TRBV27	CASTTVREYNEQFF
TRBJ2-7	TRBV7-8	CASSLVIPNSYEQYF
TRBJ1-2	TRBV30	CAWRPGAYGYTF
TRBJ2-7	TRBV20-1	CSARGTGLTYEQYF
TRBJ1-1	TRBV19	CASSTGAGTEAFF
TRBJ2-3	TRBV2	CASSDKPTDTQYF
TRBJ1-4	TRBV9	CASSSGAPNEKLFF
TRBJ2-1	TRBV14	CASSRSGGWDEQFF
TRBJ2-7	TRBV28	CASSPSDRAEQYF
TRBJ2-5	TRBV24-1	CATSDGVPPETQYF
TRBJ2-1	TRBV20-1	CSARDPKASGTNNEQFF
TRBJ1-1	TRBV5-1	CATGTGDEAFF
TRBJ2-7	TRBV29-1	CSVHRGGDEQYF
TRBJ2-4	TRBV12-3/TRBV12-4	CASSLLAGGGLAKNIQYF
TRBJ2-7	TRBV2	CASMPGPTWEQYF
TRBJ2-5	TRBV20-1	CSARDLERGEQETQYF
TRBJ1-2	TRBV29-1	CSVEDANYGYTF
TRBJ2-3	TRBV4-2	CASSQDRAGKGTDTQYF
TRBJ1-2	TRBV3-1	CASNQEGVYGYTF
TRBJ2-7	TRBV20-1	CSARATNSYEQYF
TRBJ1-1	TRBV29-1	CSGRGRVSNTEAFF
TRBJ2-5	TRBV10-3	CATSREEETQYF
TRBJ2-1	TRBV28	CASWGLGNEQFF
TRBJ1-4	TRBV14	CASSRTWTGSNEKLFF
TRBJ2-7	TRBV5-1	CASSLFGRVDEQYF
TRBJ2-3	TRBV4-1	CASSPLGGARDTQYF
TRBJ1-6	TRBV7-8	CASSLVGSPLHF
TRBJ1-1	TRBV20-1	CSAPRSRNTEAFF
TRBJ2-7	TRBV5-5	CASSFAAQGFYEQYF
TRBJ1-5	TRBV7-2	CASSSGPDQPQHF
TRBJ2-2	TRBV4-1	CASSQGSLGFTGELFF
TRBJ2-6	TRBV18	CASSAQGTGANVLTF
TRBJ1-1	TRBV30	CAWRGRMNTEAFF
TRBJ2-1	TRBV5-1	CASSGRTEGTQYNEQFF
TRBJ1-5	TRBV7-9	CASSLETQTGRGNQPQHF